A selection of T cell receptor beta chains follows, all from one sample in a study of shared clonotypes between healthy human individuals. Profiling relied on immunoSEQ multiplex PCR, and the TCRdb table lists in-frame clones only, not all of them. The repertoire holds hundreds of thousands of clones, with around 72% as singletons. Source material: memory CD4+ T cells sorted from blood. These receptor sequences come from a woman aged 30 to 39 in good health. Each CDR3 is given with its conserved first and last residue. The D gene is left open where the match is weak. Not all rows give a size; the values are once, few, many and, for expanded clones, a class.

NA,NA,TRBJ2-5,TRBV4-2,TGTGCCAGCAGCCAATTACGGGAGACCCAGTACTTC,CASSQLRETQYF
NA,once,TRBJ2-2,TRBV12-5,TGTGCTAGTGGTTTGGTACGGCAAGGTCACACCGGGGAGCTGTTTTTT,CASGLVRQGHTGELFF
NA,NA,TRBJ2-1,TRBV9,TGTGCCAGCAGCGCGGCGGGGGACACCTCCTACAATGAGCAGTTCTTC,CASSAAGDTSYNEQFF
TRBD2,NA,TRBJ2-7,TRBV11-2,TGTGCCAGCAGCTTAGGACGACTAGCGGGAGCCTACGAGCAGTACTTC,CASSLGRLAGAYEQYF
NA,few,TRBJ2-3,TRBV19,TGTGCCAGTAGTCTCCGCCGCGGAAATAGCCCAATCAGCACAGATACGCAGTATTTT,CASSLRRGNSPISTDTQYF
TRBD2,NA,TRBJ2-7,TRBV18,TGTGCCAGCTCACCCCTCGGGACTAGCGGGAGGGGCCGGGAGCAGTACTTC,CASSPLGTSGRGREQYF
NA,NA,TRBJ2-3,TRBV11-2,TGTGCCAGCAGCTCGACCCCCAGGGAAGGTACGCAGTATTTT,CASSSTPREGTQYF
NA,NA,TRBJ1-1,TRBV5-4,TGTGCCAGCAGCTCGTCCCCGCTGAACACTGAAGCTTTCTTT,CASSSSPLNTEAFF
NA,NA,TRBJ1-1,TRBV5-1,TGCGCCAGCAGCTTCACCAGGGAGACTGAAGCTTTCTTT,CASSFTRETEAFF
TRBD2,NA,TRBJ2-1,TRBV7-2,TGTGCCAGCAGCCCCGTGGTGCTAGCGGGAGATGAGCAGTTCTTC,CASSPVVLAGDEQFF
NA,many,TRBJ1-1,TRBV2,TGTGCCAGCAGTACAGACGGAGTCACTGAAGCTTTCTTT,CASSTDGVTEAFF
NA,NA,TRBJ2-7,TRBV27,TGTGCCAGCAGTTCTGACAGGTCTGGAGCCTACGAGCAGTACTTC,CASSSDRSGAYEQYF
TRBD2,NA,TRBJ2-1,TRBV28,TGTGCCAGCAGGGGAGCGGGACTAGTATACTATGAGCAGTTCTTC,CASRGAGLVYYEQFF
NA,NA,TRBJ2-7,TRBV11-2,TGTGCCAGCAGCTCTTATCTTTCCTCCTACGAGCAGTACTTC,CASSSYLSSYEQYF
NA,NA,TRBJ1-5,TRBV6-1,TGTGCCAGCAAAGGAGACCGTCATAGCAATCAGCCCCAGCATTTT,CASKGDRHSNQPQHF
NA,many,TRBJ1-5,TRBV16,TGTGCCAGCAGCCTGGGACTGGAAAATCAGCCCCAGCATTTT,CASSLGLENQPQHF
TRBD2,NA,TRBJ2-7,TRBV2,TGTGCCAGCGACAGGACTAGCGGAAACTCGTACTTC,CASDRTSGNSYF
TRBD2,NA,TRBJ2-1,TRBV15,TGTGCCACCAGCACCACTCTAGCGGGAGTTGTCAATGAGCAGTTCTTC,CATSTTLAGVVNEQFF
TRBD1,few,TRBJ2-5,TRBV15,TGTGCCACCAGCAGAGGACAGGACAGGGGAGAGACCCAGTACTTC,CATSRGQDRGETQYF
NA,once,TRBJ2-1,TRBV5-1,TGCGCCAGCAGCTTGTCTTCGGCAGTCTACAATGAGCAGTTCTTC,CASSLSSAVYNEQFF
NA,NA,TRBJ2-3,TRBV27,TGTGCCAGCCATGAGACTAGTTTTGGCCCAGATACGCAGTATTTT,CASHETSFGPDTQYF
NA,NA,TRBJ1-3,TRBV25-1,TGTGCCAGCATGAGGGGTGGGGGAAACACCATATATTTT,CASMRGGGNTIYF
NA,NA,TRBJ2-4,TRBV18,TGTGCCAGCTCAATGATGGACGACATTCAGTACTTC,CASSMMDDIQYF
NA,NA,TRBJ1-3,TRBV19,TGTGCCAGTCGATATACTACAGGGTCGGGAAACACCATATATTTT,CASRYTTGSGNTIYF
NA,NA,TRBJ1-5,TRBV19,TGTGCCAGTAGCCACAGGACTCAGCCCCAGCATTTT,CASSHRTQPQHF
NA,NA,TRBJ2-1,TRBV7-2,TGTGCCAGCAGCCTTACAGCGCTCTCCTACAATGAGCAGTTCTTC,CASSLTALSYNEQFF